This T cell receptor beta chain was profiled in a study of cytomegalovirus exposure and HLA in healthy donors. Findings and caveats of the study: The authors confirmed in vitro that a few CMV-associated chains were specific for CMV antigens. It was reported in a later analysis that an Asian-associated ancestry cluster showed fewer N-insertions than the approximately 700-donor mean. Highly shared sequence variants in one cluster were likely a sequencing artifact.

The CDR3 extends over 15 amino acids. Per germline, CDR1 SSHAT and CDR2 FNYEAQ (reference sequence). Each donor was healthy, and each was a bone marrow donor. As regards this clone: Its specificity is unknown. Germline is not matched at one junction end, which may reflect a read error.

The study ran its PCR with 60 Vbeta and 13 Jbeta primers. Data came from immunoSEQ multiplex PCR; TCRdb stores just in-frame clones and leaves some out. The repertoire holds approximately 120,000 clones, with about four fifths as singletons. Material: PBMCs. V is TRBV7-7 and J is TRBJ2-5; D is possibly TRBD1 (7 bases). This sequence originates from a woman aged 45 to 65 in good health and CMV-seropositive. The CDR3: CASSLAQGGQETQYF. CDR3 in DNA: TGTGCTAGCAGCTTAGCTCAGGGGGGCCAAGAGACCCAGTACTTC.